The 30 T cell receptor beta chains reported below all come from one sample, sequenced in a study of CD8+CD57+ T cells in acquired aplastic anemia (dated by TCRdb to the late 2010s). Instrument used: Illumina HiSeq 2000. Genomic DNA served as template for TCR beta VDJ combination and CDR3 sequence profiling. TCRdb applied fastp at Q25 and MiXCR to the public reads, then kept only in-frame beta chains. Records with the same CDR3 protein are collapsed into one entry carrying the most frequent genes and DNA. Within this sample are a few hundred thousand distinct CDR3 sequences, with 34% of them counted one time only. The ten largest clones add up to about 1.1% of the sample. The material sequenced was sorted CD4+, CD8+, or CD8+CD57+ T cells (not recorded which) from PBMCs. Receptors originate from a human donor in good health, serving as a control.

The CDR3 nucleotides are TGTGCCACACACGGGACAGGGAACTATGGCTACACCTTC. Amino acids: CATHGTGNYGYTF. The chain couples TRBV10-3 to TRBJ1-2, with 9 nucleotides matching TRBD1. J gave up 2 bases and V 10 bases, and 5 bases lay outside the gene matches. Germline CDR1 and CDR2: ENHRY and SYGVKD. CDR3 length: 13 amino acids.

Regarding this clonotype: No conserved phenylalanine or tryptophan is present at the end of the CDR3, so a read error is the likely explanation. The chain links TRBV20-1 to TRBJ1-3, with TRBD1 matching 7 bases. The V gene's germline CDR1 is DFQATT and CDR2 SNEGSKA (reference sequence). The CDR3 has 16 residues. J was trimmed by 0 bases and V by 6 bases; bases with no gene match: 11. This CDR3 is CSAKIQGTISGNTIYS. For the CDR3, the DNA is TGCAGTGCAAAAATACAGGGGACAATCTCTGGAAACACCATATATTCT.

This clonotype was counted ten times or more. This rearrangement joins TRBV20-1 to TRBJ1-1, with 10 bases aligning to TRBD1. The CDR3 is 14 residues long. Unmatched junction bases numbered 11, after V lost 8 bases and J lost 5 bases. The V gene's germline CDR1 is DFQATT and CDR2 SNEGSKA (reference sequence). The CDR3 sequence: CSRTGTGVGTEAFF. CDR3 bases: TGCAGTCGGACCGGGACAGGGGTCGGGACTGAAGCTTTCTTT.

This chain uses TRBV9 with TRBJ1-1; the D gene is possibly TRBD1 (5 bases). V was trimmed by 7 bases and J by 4 bases, leaving 11 bases between them. CDR1 is SGDLS and CDR2 is YYNGEE in the germline V gene. CDR3 length equals 12 residues. CDR3 sequence: CASLTGGTEAFF. CDR3 in DNA: TGTGCCAGCCTAACAGGAGGCACTGAAGCTTTCTTT.

This clonotype was seen a handful of times. Possible read error: a much larger clone is one base away. This rearrangement joins TRBV11-1 to TRBJ2-7; TRBD1 might be the D (6 bases). The germline gives CDR1 SGHAT, CDR2 FQDESV (reference sequence). V lost 3 bases, J lost 0 bases, and 15 bases lay in between. This CDR3 comprises 16 residues. DNA for the CDR3: TGTGCCAGCAGCTTCTGTTGGCAGGGGAGCTCCTACGAGCAGTACTTC. Encoded protein: CASSFCWQGSSYEQYF. The whole variable domain, remainder taken from reference TRBV11-1 and TRBJ2-7, is EAEVAQSPRYKITEKSQAVAFWCDPISGHATLYWYRQILGQGPELLVQFQDESVVDDSQLPKDRFSAERLKGVDSTLKIQPAELGDSAMYLCASSFCWQGSSYEQYFGPGTRLTVT.

There are many counts of this clonotype. The V and J genes are TRBV7-2 and TRBJ2-7, with D possibly called TRBD1 or TRBD2 (5 bases each). The CDR3 covers 14 residues. The V and J ends lost 6 bases and 1 base respectively, with 13 bases between them. Germline CDR1 is SGHTA and CDR2 is FQGNSA. Here the CDR3 DNA reads TGTGCCAGCAGAACCGGGACCTATTCCTACGAGCAGTACTTC. Amino acids: CASRTGTYSYEQYF.

The V call is TRBV15, the J call TRBJ2-2; either TRBD1 or TRBD2 may fit D (5 bases each). V dropped 3 bases and J dropped 5 bases, with 13 bases sitting between them. CDR3 size: 15 residues. The germline V gene encodes CDR1 LNHNV and CDR2 YYDKDF (reference sequence). The CDR3 bases are TGTGCCACCAGCAGCCGGGACCTACGAACCGGGGAGCTGTTTTTT. Its protein is CATSSRDLRTGELFF.

The gene calls are TRBV19 and TRBJ2-7; TRBD1 or TRBD2 may be the D gene (5 bases each). Germline V gives CDR1 LNHDA, CDR2 SQIVND (reference sequence). The CDR3 is 14 amino acids. Trimming removed 5 bases from V and 1 base from J, with 12 bases in between. The CDR3 reads CASSHGTASYEQYF. In DNA, the CDR3 is TGTGCCAGTAGTCATGGGACGGCTTCCTACGAGCAGTACTTC.

To note about this clonotype: With a much larger clone just one base away, this may be a read error. The CDR3 DNA reads TGTGCCAGCATGCGTCGGGGACAGCACTACGTGCAGTACTTC. Residues: CASMRRGQHYVQYF. The gene calls are TRBV6-1 and TRBJ2-7, with 7 bases matching TRBD1. Germline CDR1 and CDR2: MNHNS and SASEGT. The CDR3 runs 14 residues.

In its sample, this clonotype was seen a few times. This chain uses TRBV10-3 with TRBJ2-7; D may be TRBD1 or TRBD2 (5 bases each). V lost 10 bases, J lost 2 bases, and 15 bases lay in between. Germline V gene data show CDR1 as ENHRY and CDR2 as SYGVKD. The CDR3 contains 13 residues. CDR3 amino acids: CASLAPGPYEQYF. DNA of the CDR3: TGTGCCAGCTTGGCTCCGGGGCCCTACGAGCAGTACTTC.

To note about this clonotype: A much larger clone is a single base away; this may be a read error. This rearrangement joins TRBV9 to TRBJ2-5; the match to TRBD2 covers 9 bases. This CDR3 spans 16 amino acids. V lost 3 bases, J lost 1 base, and 7 bases stayed unmatched. Germline V CDR1 and CDR2: SGDLS, YYNGEE. CDR3 protein: CASSAIRRGGQETQYF. CDR3 bases: TGTGCCAGCAGCGCCATCCGGCGGGGGGGCCAAGAGACCCAGTACTTC.

There are many counts of this clonotype. The V call is TRBV29-1, the J call TRBJ2-7; 9 nucleotides agree with TRBD1. This CDR3 has 16 amino acids. V lost 6 bases to trimming and J lost 2 bases; unmatched junction nucleotides: 14. Per the germline V gene, CDR1 is SQVTM and CDR2 is ANQGSEA. CDR3: CSVTGTGFSETYEQYF. The CDR3 nucleotides read TGCAGCGTCACCGGGACAGGGTTTTCTGAGACCTACGAGCAGTACTTC.

This clonotype occurred many times. V and J are TRBV2 and TRBJ1-1; D perhaps matches TRBD1 (6 bases). The germline V and J ends were trimmed by 6 bases and 1 base, with 9 bases remaining between them. This CDR3 contains 13 residues. The V gene's germline CDR1 is SNHLY and CDR2 FYNNEI. DNA of the CDR3: TGTGCCAGCAGGATACAGGGGAACACTGAAGCTTTCTTT. Encoded protein: CASRIQGNTEAFF.

This clonotype was counted a few times. The chain has TRBV6-1 and TRBJ2-3; 8 bases are shared with TRBD2. CDR1 MNHNS and CDR2 SASEGT come from the germline V gene. The CDR3 totals 16 residues. Germline trimming cut 6 bases from V and 2 bases from J; bases unmatched to any gene: 10. CDR3 sequence: CASSSEGGGYTDTQYF. The CDR3 coding sequence is TGTGCCAGCAGCTCTGAGGGCGGGGGGTACACAGATACGCAGTATTTT.

This clonotype was seen only a few times. The chain recombines TRBV3-1 with TRBJ1-2, with D possibly TRBD1 on 6 matching bases. Germline CDR1 is LGHDT and CDR2 is YNNKEL (reference sequence). V dropped 1 base and J dropped 5 bases, with 17 bases sitting between them. This CDR3 has 16 residues. As DNA, the CDR3 is TGTGCCAGCAGCCAAGCCCCATGGGAGGGGGATTATGGCTACACCTTC. Residues: CASSQAPWEGDYGYTF.

This clonotype has at least ten counts. The chain has TRBV20-1 and TRBJ2-1; 9 positions agree with TRBD2. J gave up 5 bases and V 5 bases, and 13 bases lay outside the gene matches. Per the germline V gene, CDR1 is DFQATT and CDR2 is SNEGSKA (reference sequence). The CDR3 contains 16 residues. CDR3 sequence: CSALLSGGRANNEQFF. In DNA, the CDR3 is TGCAGTGCTCTCCTTTCGGGCGGGAGGGCCAACAATGAGCAGTTCTTC.

This clonotype has ten or more counts. For the CDR3, the DNA is TGTGCCAGTAGCACCGATGGGCTAGCGGGACGGAATGAGCAGTTCTTC. It is translated as CASSTDGLAGRNEQFF. This sequence joins TRBV19 and TRBJ2-1; 9 nucleotides line up with TRBD2. Germline assignment: CDR1 LNHDA and CDR2 SQIVND (reference sequence). V was pared by 6 bases and J by 7 bases, with 13 bases of the junction left unmatched. This CDR3 spans 16 amino acids.

This clonotype came up many times. The chain employs TRBV20-1 and TRBJ1-2; D may be TRBD1 (5 bases). With 3 bases removed from V and 6 bases from J, the gap between germline ends came to 23 bases. CDR3 length equals 16 residues. Per the germline V gene, CDR1 is DFQATT and CDR2 is SNEGSKA (reference sequence). CDR3 sequence (DNA): TGCAGTGCTAGCGGAATGATAATGGGGCAAGAGGATGGCTACACCTTC. The encoded protein is CSASGMIMGQEDGYTF.

A remark on this clonotype: One end of the junction fails to match germline, which may point to a read error. The chain has TRBV11-2 and TRBJ2-1, with D maybe TRBD2 (5 bases). This CDR3 region has 14 residues. Germline CDR1 is SGHAT and CDR2 is FQNNGV. The CDR3: CASIETGSCNEQFF. Here the CDR3 DNA reads TGTGCCAGCATCGAGACGGGGTCCTGCAATGAGCAGTTCTTC.

J is TRBJ2-7 and V is TRBV11-2; the D is unclear. V was shortened by 3 bases and J by 4 bases, with 13 bases between the two germline ends. Per germline, CDR1 SGHAT and CDR2 FQNNGV. This CDR3 contains 14 residues. CDR3 region: CASSLNSIPYEQYF. The CDR3 DNA reads TGTGCCAGCAGCTTGAACTCAATTCCTTACGAGCAGTACTTC.

This clonotype was counted ten times or more. This chain connects TRBV6-1 to TRBJ2-2; 7 bases align to TRBD1. The J segment lost 4 bases and the V segment lost 5 bases, leaving 1 base of the junction unmatched. Germline CDR1 reads MNHNS; CDR2 reads SASEGT. This CDR3 region has 13 residues. In DNA, the CDR3 is TGTGCCAGCAGTCGACAGGGCACCGGGGAGCTGTTTTTT. It specifies CASSRQGTGELFF.

The CDR3 DNA sequence: TGTGCCAGCAGCCTTAGCTCGCAGTCCAATAATTCACCCCTCCACTTT. It yields the protein CASSLSSQSNNSPLHF. The chain joins TRBV25-1 to TRBJ1-6, with D hard to call. The ends were cut back, 6 bases at V and 5 bases at J, with 17 bases in the middle. Per germline, CDR1 MGHDK and CDR2 SYGVNS. CDR3 length: 16 residues.

This clonotype was counted a few times. J is TRBJ1-1 and V is TRBV2; D remains ambiguous. CDR1 SNHLY and CDR2 FYNNEI come from the germline V gene. The CDR3 extends over 12 amino acids. Trimming shortened V by 10 bases and J by 3 bases, and 12 bases separated the two germline ends. CDR3 sequence reads: CANQDRYTEAFF. For the CDR3, the DNA is TGTGCCAACCAGGATCGGTACACTGAAGCTTTCTTT.

The rearrangement uses TRBV10-3 and TRBJ2-5; the D gene is possibly TRBD2 (6 bases). V was trimmed by 6 bases and J by 12 bases, leaving 14 bases between them. The CDR3 consists of 11 residues. The germline V gene has CDR1 ENHRY and CDR2 SYGVKD. In DNA form, the CDR3 reads TGTGCCATCAGGGCGAAGGGACTGGAGTACTTC. Residues: CAIRAKGLEYF.

This clonotype was observed many times. This chain joins TRBV2 and TRBJ1-1, with D possibly matching TRBD1 (5 bases). Trimming stripped 3 bases from V and 4 bases from J, with 6 bases between. This CDR3 is built from 12 residues. The germline gives CDR1 SNHLY, CDR2 FYNNEI. The CDR3 DNA follows: TGTGCCAGCAGTGAGGGGGGCACTGAAGCTTTCTTT. The encoded protein is CASSEGGTEAFF.

Worth noting for this clonotype: A much more abundant neighbour one base away suggests this may be a read error. The V gene is TRBV2, the J gene TRBJ1-1; tentative D call: TRBD1 (5 bases). The CDR3 is 12 residues long. Germline loops: CDR1 SNHLY, CDR2 FYNNEI. CDR3 nucleotides: TGTGCCAGCGGGGCATATGACACTGAAGCTTCCTTT. Protein sequence: CASGAYDTEASF.

A note on this clonotype: This may be a read error, as it is one base from a much larger clone. The rearrangement links TRBV12-3 or TRBV12-4 to TRBJ1-1, with D uncertain. V was pared by 3 bases and J by 3 bases, with 11 bases between. The CDR3 totals 14 residues. The CDR3 spells CASSFTDTYTEAFF. The DNA for the CDR3 is TGTGCCAGCAGTTTCACAGATACTTACACTGAAGCTTTCTTT.

This clonotype was observed a few times. V gene TRBV7-8 combines with J gene TRBJ2-3, with 10 bases matching TRBD1. In germline, CDR1 is SGHVS, CDR2 FQNEAQ. The CDR3 is 16 residues long. V gave up 5 bases and J gave up 2 bases; unmatched junction bases: 7. CDR3 bases: TGTGCCAGCAGCGCTCGGACAGGGGGTCACACAGATACGCAGTATTTT. This encodes CASSARTGGHTDTQYF.

A note on this clonotype: It may be a read error: a sequence one base away is much more abundant. The CDR3 does not end in the conserved phenylalanine or tryptophan, so this is likely a read error. V and J are TRBV6-1 and TRBJ1-2; a weak D match, TRBD1 (6 bases). V was trimmed by 7 bases and J by 2 bases, leaving 14 bases between them. Germline CDR1 and CDR2: MNHNS and SASEGT. The CDR3 runs to 14 residues. The DNA of the CDR3 is TGTGCCAGCACTCGGTTCAGGGGAAACTATGGCTACACCCTC. It yields the protein CASTRFRGNYGYTL.

Here the CDR3 reads CSASDSGRASKNIQYF. CDR3 nucleotides: TGCAGTGCTAGTGATAGCGGGAGAGCGTCCAAAAACATTCAGTACTTC. The chain links TRBV20-1 to TRBJ2-4, with 9 bases aligning to TRBD2. V dropped 3 bases and J dropped 2; count of bases not matched to a gene: 8. The CDR3 covers 16 residues. CDR1 is DFQATT and CDR2 is SNEGSKA in the germline V gene (reference sequence).